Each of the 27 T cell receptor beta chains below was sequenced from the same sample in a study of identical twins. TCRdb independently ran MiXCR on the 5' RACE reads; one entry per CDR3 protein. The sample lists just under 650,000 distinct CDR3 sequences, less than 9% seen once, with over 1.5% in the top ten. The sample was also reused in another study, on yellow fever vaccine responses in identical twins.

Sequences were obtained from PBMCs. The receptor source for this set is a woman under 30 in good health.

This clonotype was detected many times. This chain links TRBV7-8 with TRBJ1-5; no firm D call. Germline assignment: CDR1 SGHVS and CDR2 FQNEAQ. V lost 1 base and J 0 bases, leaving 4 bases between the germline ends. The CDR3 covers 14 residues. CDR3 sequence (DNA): TGTGCCAGCAGCTTAGACATTAGCAATCAGCCCCAGCATTTT. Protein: CASSLDISNQPQHF.

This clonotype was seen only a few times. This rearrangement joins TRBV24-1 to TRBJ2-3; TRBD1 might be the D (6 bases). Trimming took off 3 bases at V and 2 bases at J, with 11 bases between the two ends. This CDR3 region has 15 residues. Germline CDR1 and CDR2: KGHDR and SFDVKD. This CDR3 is CATSDPGTHTDTQYF. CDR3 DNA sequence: TGTGCCACCAGTGATCCCGGGACACACACAGATACGCAGTATTTT.

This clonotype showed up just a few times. CDR3 in amino acids: CASSLDEGASTEAFF. CDR3 in DNA: TGTGCCAGCAGTTTAGATGAGGGGGCCTCCACTGAAGCTTTCTTT. This rearrangement joins TRBV12-3 or TRBV12-4 to TRBJ1-1, with 7 bases fitting TRBD1. There are 15 residues in the CDR3. V lost 1 base, J lost 4 bases, and 6 bases stayed unmatched.

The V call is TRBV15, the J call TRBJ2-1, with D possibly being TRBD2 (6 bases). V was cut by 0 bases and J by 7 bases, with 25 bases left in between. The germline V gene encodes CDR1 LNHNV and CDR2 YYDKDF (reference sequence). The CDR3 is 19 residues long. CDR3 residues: CATSRDRDLGGPTGNEQFF. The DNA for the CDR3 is TGTGCCACCAGCAGAGATAGGGATTTGGGGGGACCTACGGGGAATGAGCAGTTCTTC.

The CDR3 here is CASSQRTGVRTEAFF. The CDR3, as DNA: TGTGCCAGCAGCCAACGGACAGGGGTAAGGACTGAAGCTTTCTTT. The J gene is TRBJ1-1, the V gene TRBV14, with 9 bases aligning to TRBD1. V gave up 2 bases and J gave up 5 bases; unmatched junction bases: 6. This CDR3 is 15 amino acids long. In germline, CDR1 is SGHDN, CDR2 FVKESK.

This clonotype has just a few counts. Here the CDR3 reads CASSPGTSEVGELFF. CDR3 nucleotide sequence: TGTGCCAGCAGTCCTGGGACTAGCGAAGTCGGGGAGCTGTTTTTT. The rearrangement links TRBV12-3 or TRBV12-4 to TRBJ2-2; TRBD2 matches at 10 bases. The ends lost 5 bases at V and 7 bases at J; junction bases unmatched: 7. This CDR3 region has 15 residues.

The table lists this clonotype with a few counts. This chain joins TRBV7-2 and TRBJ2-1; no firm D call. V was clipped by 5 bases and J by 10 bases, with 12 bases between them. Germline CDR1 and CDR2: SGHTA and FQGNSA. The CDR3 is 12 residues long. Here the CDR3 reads CASSHPFREQFF. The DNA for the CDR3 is TGTGCCAGCAGCCATCCCTTTCGGGAGCAGTTCTTC.

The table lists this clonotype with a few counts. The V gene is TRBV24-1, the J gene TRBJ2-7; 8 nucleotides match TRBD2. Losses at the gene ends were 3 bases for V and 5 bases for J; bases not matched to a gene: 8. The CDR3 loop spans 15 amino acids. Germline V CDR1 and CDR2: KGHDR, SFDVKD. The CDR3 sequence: CATSDDSGATHEQYF. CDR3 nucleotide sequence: TGTGCCACCAGTGATGATAGCGGGGCGACGCACGAGCAGTACTTC.

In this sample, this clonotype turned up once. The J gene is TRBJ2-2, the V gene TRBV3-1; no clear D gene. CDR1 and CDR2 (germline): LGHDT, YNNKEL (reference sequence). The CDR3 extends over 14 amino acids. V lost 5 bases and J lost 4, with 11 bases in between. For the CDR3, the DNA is TGTGCCAGCAGCATACATCTCACCACCGGGGAGCTGTTTTTT. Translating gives CASSIHLTTGELFF.

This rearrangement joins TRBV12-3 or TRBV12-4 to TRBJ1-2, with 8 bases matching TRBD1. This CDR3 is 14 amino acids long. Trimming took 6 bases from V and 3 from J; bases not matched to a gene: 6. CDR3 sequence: CASSTGQGYYGYTF. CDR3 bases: TGTGCCAGCAGCACAGGACAGGGCTACTATGGCTACACCTTC.

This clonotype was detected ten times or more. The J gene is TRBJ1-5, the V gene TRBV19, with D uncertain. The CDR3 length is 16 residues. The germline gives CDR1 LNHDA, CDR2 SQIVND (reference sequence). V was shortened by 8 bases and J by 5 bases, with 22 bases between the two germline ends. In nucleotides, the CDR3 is TGTGCCAGTGTAAAGGTTCCAACTCCAAGGGATCAGCCCCAGCATTTT. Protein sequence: CASVKVPTPRDQPQHF.

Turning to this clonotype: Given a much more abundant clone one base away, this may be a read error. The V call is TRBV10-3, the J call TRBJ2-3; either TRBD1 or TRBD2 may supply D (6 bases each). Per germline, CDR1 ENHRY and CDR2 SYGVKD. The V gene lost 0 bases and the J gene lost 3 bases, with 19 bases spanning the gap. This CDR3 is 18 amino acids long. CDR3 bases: TGTGCCATCAGTGAGTCAGAGTTTAGGGGGGAAACGACAGATACGCAGTATTTT. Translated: CAISESEFRGETTDTQYF.

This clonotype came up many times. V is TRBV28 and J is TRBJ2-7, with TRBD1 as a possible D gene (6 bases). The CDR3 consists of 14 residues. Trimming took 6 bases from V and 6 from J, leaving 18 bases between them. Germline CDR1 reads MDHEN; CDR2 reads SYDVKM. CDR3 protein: CASSLTGTSAEQYF. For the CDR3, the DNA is TGTGCCAGCAGCCTTACCGGGACAAGCGCCGAGCAGTACTTC.

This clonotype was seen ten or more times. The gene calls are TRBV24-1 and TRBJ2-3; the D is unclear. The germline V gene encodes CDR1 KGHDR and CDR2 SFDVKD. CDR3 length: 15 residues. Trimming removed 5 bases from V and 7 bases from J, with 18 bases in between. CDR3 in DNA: TGTGCCACCAGTGCCCCCCTAGGACCTGGCTATACGCAGTATTTT. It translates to CATSAPLGPGYTQYF.

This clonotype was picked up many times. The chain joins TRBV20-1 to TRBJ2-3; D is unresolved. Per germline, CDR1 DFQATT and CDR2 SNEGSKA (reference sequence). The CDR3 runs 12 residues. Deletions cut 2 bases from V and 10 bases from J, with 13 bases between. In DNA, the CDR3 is TGCAGTGCTAGAAGCCCCAACGTGGCGCAGTATTTT. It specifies CSARSPNVAQYF.

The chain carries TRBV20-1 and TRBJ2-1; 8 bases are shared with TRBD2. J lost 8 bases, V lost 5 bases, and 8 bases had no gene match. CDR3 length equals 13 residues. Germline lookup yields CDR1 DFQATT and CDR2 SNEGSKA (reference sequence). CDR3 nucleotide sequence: TGCAGTGCTCCGGGCGGGGGGCTCTATGAGCAGTTCTTC. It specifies CSAPGGGLYEQFF.

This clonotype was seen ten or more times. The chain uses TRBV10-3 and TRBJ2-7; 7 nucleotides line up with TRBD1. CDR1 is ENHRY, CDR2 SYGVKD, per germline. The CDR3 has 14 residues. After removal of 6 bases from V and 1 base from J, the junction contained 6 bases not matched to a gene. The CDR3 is CAIRPGQNSYEQYF. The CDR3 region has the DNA TGTGCCATCAGACCGGGACAGAATTCCTACGAGCAGTACTTC.

The CDR3 DNA reads as TGTGCCAGCAGCTTAATGGGACTAGCGGGAGTGGAGACCCAGTACTTC. As protein: CASSLMGLAGVETQYF. The chain recombines TRBV7-7 with TRBJ2-5, with TRBD2 matching 14 bases. CDR1 SSHAT and CDR2 FNYEAQ come from the germline V gene (reference sequence). With V trimmed by 2 bases and J by 5 bases, 4 bases remained unmatched. The CDR3 has 16 residues. Using reference TRBV7-7 and TRBJ2-5 for the parts outside the CDR3, the full variable domain is GAGVSQSPRYKVTKRGQDVTLRCDPISSHATLYWYQQALGQGPEFLTYFNYEAQPDKSGLPSDRFSAERPEGSISTLTIQRTEQRDSAMYRCASSLMGLAGVETQYFGPGTRLLVL.

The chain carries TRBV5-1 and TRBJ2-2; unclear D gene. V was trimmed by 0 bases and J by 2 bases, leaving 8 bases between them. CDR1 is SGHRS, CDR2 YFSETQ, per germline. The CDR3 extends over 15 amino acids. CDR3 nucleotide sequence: TGCGCCAGCAGCTTGGATCCCGTCAACACCGGGGAGCTGTTTTTT. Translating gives CASSLDPVNTGELFF.

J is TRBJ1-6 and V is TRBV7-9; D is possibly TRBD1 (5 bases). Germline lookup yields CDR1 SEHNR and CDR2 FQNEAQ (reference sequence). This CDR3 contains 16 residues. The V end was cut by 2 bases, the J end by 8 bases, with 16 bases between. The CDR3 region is CASSLRSGTIHSPLHF. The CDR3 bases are TGTGCCAGCAGCTTAAGGTCTGGGACGATCCATTCACCCCTCCACTTT. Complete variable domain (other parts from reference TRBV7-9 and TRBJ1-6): DTGVSQNPRHKITKRGQNVTFRCDPISEHNRLYWYRQTLGQGPEFLTYFQNEAQLEKSRLLSDRFSAERPKGSFSTLEIQRTEQGDSAMYLCASSLRSGTIHSPLHFGNGTRLTVT.

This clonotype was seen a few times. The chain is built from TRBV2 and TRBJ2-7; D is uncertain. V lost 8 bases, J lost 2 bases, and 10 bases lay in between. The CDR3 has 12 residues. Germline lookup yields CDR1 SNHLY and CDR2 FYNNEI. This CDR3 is CASAAETYEQYV. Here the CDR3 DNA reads TGTGCCAGCGCTGCTGAAACCTACGAGCAGTACGTC.

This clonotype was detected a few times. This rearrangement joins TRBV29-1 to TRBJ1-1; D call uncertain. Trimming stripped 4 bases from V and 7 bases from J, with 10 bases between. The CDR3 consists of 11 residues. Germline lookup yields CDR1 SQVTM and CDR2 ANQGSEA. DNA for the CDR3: TGCAGCGTTGCACGTCTCGATGAAGCTTTCTTT. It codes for CSVARLDEAFF. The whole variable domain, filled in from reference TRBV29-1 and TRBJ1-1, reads SAVISQKPSRDICQRGTSLTIQCQVDSQVTMMFWYRQQPGQSLTLIATANQGSEATYESGFVIDKFPISRPNLTFSTLTVSNMSPEDSSIYLCSVARLDEAFFGQGTRLTVV.

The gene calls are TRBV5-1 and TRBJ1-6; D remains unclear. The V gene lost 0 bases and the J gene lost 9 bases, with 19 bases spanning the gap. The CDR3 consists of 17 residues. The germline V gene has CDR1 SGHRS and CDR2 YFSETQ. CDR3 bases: TGCGCCAGCAGCTTGGAGGTCGGCAGGAGCAGACCTTCACCCCTCCACTTT. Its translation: CASSLEVGRSRPSPLHF.

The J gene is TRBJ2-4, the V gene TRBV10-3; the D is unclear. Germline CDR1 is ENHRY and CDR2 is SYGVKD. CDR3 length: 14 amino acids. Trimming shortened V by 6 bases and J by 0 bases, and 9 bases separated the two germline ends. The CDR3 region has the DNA TGTGCCATCAGACCCGAGTCAGCCAAAAACATTCAGTACTTC. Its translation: CAIRPESAKNIQYF.

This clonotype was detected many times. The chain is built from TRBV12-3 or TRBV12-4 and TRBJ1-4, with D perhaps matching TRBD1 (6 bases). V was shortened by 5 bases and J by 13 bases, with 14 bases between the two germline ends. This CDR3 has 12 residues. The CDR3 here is CASSTNRERLFF. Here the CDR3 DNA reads TGTGCCAGCAGTACCAACAGGGAGAGACTGTTTTTT.

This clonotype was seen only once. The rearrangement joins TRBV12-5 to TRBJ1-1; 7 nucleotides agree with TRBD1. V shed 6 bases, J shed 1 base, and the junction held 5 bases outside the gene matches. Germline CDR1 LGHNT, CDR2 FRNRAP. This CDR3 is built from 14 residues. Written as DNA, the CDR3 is TGTGCTAGTGGAGGGGGCGCGGAGAACACTGAAGCTTTCTTT. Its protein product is CASGGGAENTEAFF.

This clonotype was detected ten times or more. CDR3 coding DNA: TGTGCCAGCAGCCAAGTCGGGGGTACTGGGGCCAACGTCCTGACTTTC. This translates into CASSQVGGTGANVLTF. The chain uses TRBV14 and TRBJ2-6, with a tentative D call TRBD2 (6 bases). The CDR3 is made up of 16 amino acids. The germline gives CDR1 SGHDN, CDR2 FVKESK. Trimming took off 1 base at V and 2 bases at J, with 9 bases between the two ends.